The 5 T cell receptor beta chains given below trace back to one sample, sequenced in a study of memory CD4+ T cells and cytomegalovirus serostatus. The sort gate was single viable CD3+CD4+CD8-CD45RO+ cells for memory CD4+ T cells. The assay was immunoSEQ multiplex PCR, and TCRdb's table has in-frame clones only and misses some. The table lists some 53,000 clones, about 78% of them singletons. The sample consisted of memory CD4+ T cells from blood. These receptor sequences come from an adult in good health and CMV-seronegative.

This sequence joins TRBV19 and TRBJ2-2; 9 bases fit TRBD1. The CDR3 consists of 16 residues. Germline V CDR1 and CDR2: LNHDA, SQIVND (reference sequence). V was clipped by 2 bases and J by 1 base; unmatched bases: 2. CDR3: CASSIWTGVNTGELFF. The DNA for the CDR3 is TGTGCCAGTAGTATATGGACAGGGGTGAACACCGGGGAGCTGTTTTTT.

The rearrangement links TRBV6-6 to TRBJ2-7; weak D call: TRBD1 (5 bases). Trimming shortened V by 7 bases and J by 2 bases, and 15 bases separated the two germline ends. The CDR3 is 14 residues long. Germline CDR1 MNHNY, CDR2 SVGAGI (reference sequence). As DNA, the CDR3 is TGTGCCAGCACGTTGACAGCCTCCACCTACGAGCAGTACTTC. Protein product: CASTLTASTYEQYF.

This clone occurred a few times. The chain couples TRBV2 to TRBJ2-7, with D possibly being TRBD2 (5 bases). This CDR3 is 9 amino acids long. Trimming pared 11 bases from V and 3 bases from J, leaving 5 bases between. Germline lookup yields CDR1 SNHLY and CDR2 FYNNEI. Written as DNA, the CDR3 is TGTGCCCGGGGCTACGAGCAGTACTTC. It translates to CARGYEQYF.

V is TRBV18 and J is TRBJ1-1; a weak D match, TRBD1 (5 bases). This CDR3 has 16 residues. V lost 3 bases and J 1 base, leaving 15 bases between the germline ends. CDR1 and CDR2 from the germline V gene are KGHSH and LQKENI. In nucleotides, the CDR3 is TGTGCCAGCTCACCGCTCCCGGGGGACGGGAACACTGAAGCTTTCTTT. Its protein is CASSPLPGDGNTEAFF.

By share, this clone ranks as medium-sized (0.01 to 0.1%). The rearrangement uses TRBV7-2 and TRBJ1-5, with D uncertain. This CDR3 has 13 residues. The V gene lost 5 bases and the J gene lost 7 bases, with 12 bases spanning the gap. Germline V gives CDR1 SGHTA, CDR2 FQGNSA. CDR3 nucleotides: TGTGCCAGCAGCCCTGATGTACCCCAGCCCCAGCATTTT. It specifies CASSPDVPQPQHF.